A single T cell receptor beta chain is shown here with its context. The antigen it binds to is not known. The sample holds no much larger clone one base away, and base qualities are not on file. These data come from a study of blood T cells in healthy people across ages (dated by TCRdb to the mid-2010s). Describing the broader study: In model experiments, template switching captured about one uniquely barcoded TCR beta cDNA molecule for every two T cells. Using deep sequencing normalized with unique cDNA molecular identifiers, the study measured how TCR beta repertoire diversity changes with age. The donors were split into four age groups: young (average about 15 years), middle-aged (roughly 40), aged (more than 55) and long-lived (roughly 88). Donors of different ages were randomly distributed across sequencing lanes to avoid experimental bias. Using the same blood draw, the study looked at two additional independent replicas of 1 million unique cDNA reads for two donors, one aged 18 to 30 and the other aged 80 or older. Findings and caveats that apply to the study as a whole: Observed TCR beta diversity per million T cells fell roughly linearly with age, and a significant reduction was already apparent by age roughly 40. Donor CMV infection status was unknown, potentially confounding age-related changes in expanded clonotypes. Bulk unsorted PBMC profiling prevented conclusive comparison of naive and antigen-experienced compartments. Estimates of total diversity based on one million sequenced T cells were regarded as lower bounds and as underestimates. Compared with the aged group, more naive CD4+ T cells, fewer expanded clones and increased TCR diversity were shown by the long-lived group, suggesting age selection. A strong correlation was found between observed TCR beta diversity and the percentage of naive T cells measured by flow cytometry.

Systemically healthy Caucasian individuals from Russia, around 38 in total and aged about 6 to 90 years, were included as donors. Each donor gave roughly 9 milliliters of peripheral blood, drawn into EDTA-treated Vacutainer tubes. Ficoll-Paque density-gradient centrifugation was used to isolate PBMCs, with at least 7 million obtained per sample. Total RNA was extracted from PBMCs with Trizol reagent, with at least 5.5 micrograms obtained per sample. For every donor, an aliquot of PBMCs went through flow cytometry to measure the percentages of naive CD45RAhigh/CD27high T cells. The CDR3 numbers 15 residues from cysteine through phenylalanine. This entry keeps only the CDR3 DNA: 45 bases, framed from base 1. Deletion took 9 bases off V and 0 bases off J, with a span of 16 bases between the germline ends. CDR1 and CDR2 (SNHLY, FYNNEI) derive from the germline V gene. Libraries were made using 5' RACE. TCRdb shows the sequencer as Illumina HiSeq 2500. A second PCR of about 6 to 11 cycles was performed with a sample-barcoded 5' primer and a J-beta primer mix. A template-switch 5' adaptor carrying 12 random nucleotides introduced a unique molecular identifier onto each TCR beta cDNA molecule. At least 3 million CDR3-containing paired-end reads were obtained from each sample. First-strand cDNA was synthesized from all RNA with the Mint cDNA synthesis kit, primed by a TRBC-specific oligonucleotide. Following uracil-DNA glycosylase treatment, all cDNA underwent a first 18-cycle PCR with the universal primers M1SS and BC2_uni_R. The authors processed their data as follows. For normalization, 1 million high-quality reads were randomly selected from each sample, with every read carrying a distinct molecular identifier. Reads sharing molecular identifiers were discarded rather than binned into consensus sequences. CDR3 identification, clonotype clustering and error correction used MiTCR with a Q25 quality threshold and the strictest error-elimination algorithm. A nonparametric unseen species model with Euler transformation was used to estimate lower-bound total TCR beta diversity. TCRdb took the public reads, trimmed them with fastp at Q25, ran MiXCR for clone calling and kept in-frame beta chains. Rows merge per CDR3 protein into single entries with the most common DNA and genes. V and J calls and clone size were set by TCRdb, not the authors. Recorded for this sample are under 1,000,000 distinct CDR3 sequences; about half of them occurred a single time. The ten largest clones represent 15% to 20% of the sample.

The TCR originated in a man aged 80 or over in good health. The sequence links TRBV2 to TRBJ2-3; the D gene identity is not certain. The sample taken for sequencing was blood. The nucleotides read TGTGCCAGTACGTCCTCCAGCGTCAGCACAGATACGCAGTATTTT. This yields the protein CASTSSSVSTDTQYF.